Listed below are T cell receptor beta chains from one sample, sequenced in a study of cytomegalovirus exposure and HLA in healthy donors. Data came from immunoSEQ multiplex PCR; TCRdb stores just in-frame clones and leaves some out. The table lists approximately 80,000 clones, about 68% of them singletons. Sequencing was done on a sample of PBMCs. These receptor sequences come from a man aged 25 to 40 in good health and CMV-seropositive. CDR3s include the opening cysteine and the closing phenylalanine or tryptophan. D genes are given only for firm matches. Clone sizes are given selectively: once, few, many, or a class where the clone is expanded.

V gene,J gene,clone size,D gene,CDR3 protein,CDR3 DNA
TRBV7-2,TRBJ2-3,-,TRBD2,CASSSSGISTDTQYF,TGTGCCAGCAGCTCTAGCGGGATTAGCACAGATACGCAGTATTTT
TRBV7-7,TRBJ2-5,-,-,CASSFRQQETQYF,TGTGCTAGCAGCTTCAGGCAACAAGAGACCCAGTACTTC
TRBV6-1,TRBJ2-7,once,TRBD1,CASSRDSFYEQYF,TGTGCCAGCAGCCGGGACAGCTTCTACGAGCAGTACTTC
TRBV7-2,TRBJ1-5,-,TRBD1,CASSRQGGTNQPQHF,TGTGCCAGCAGCCGACAGGGCGGAACGAATCAGCCCCAGCATTTT
TRBV19,TRBJ1-2,-,TRBD1,CASTWEGTAVYGYTF,TGTGCCAGTACATGGGAAGGGACAGCAGTCTATGGCTACACCTTC
TRBV5-4,TRBJ2-7,once,TRBD2,CASSLAGSASGGISSYEQYF,TGTGCCAGCAGCTTGGCCGGGTCGGCTAGCGGGGGGATTAGCTCCTACGAGCAGTACTTC
TRBV19,TRBJ1-5,-,TRBD1,CASSPTGGNQPQHF,TGTGCCAGTAGTCCGACAGGGGGCAATCAGCCCCAGCATTTT
TRBV4-2,TRBJ1-5,-,-,CASSQDQGYQPQNF,TGTGCCAGCAGCCAAGACCAGGGCTATCAGCCCCAGAATTTT
TRBV9,TRBJ2-5,-,TRBD1,CASSDRQETQYF,TGTGCCAGCTCGGACAGGCAAGAGACCCAGTACTTC
TRBV27,TRBJ1-6,few,-,CASSLRPGLGNSPLHF,TGTGCCAGCAGTTTACGACCCGGACTGGGGAATTCACCCCTCCACTTT
TRBV4-3,TRBJ1-5,-,-,CASSQDRTGHQPQHF,TGCGCCAGCAGCCAAGATCGCACAGGGCATCAGCCCCAGCATTTT
TRBV5-6,TRBJ2-7,-,-,CASSLAREQYF,TGTGCCAGCAGCTTGGCCAGAGAGCAGTACTTC
TRBV15,TRBJ1-1,-,-,CATSRDRRNTEAFF,TGTGCCACCAGCAGAGATCGGAGGAACACTGAAGCTTTCTTT
TRBV10-3,TRBJ1-4,-,-,CAISESRQGGTNEKLFF,TGTGCCATCAGTGAGTCGAGGCAGGGAGGGACTAATGAAAAACTGTTTTTT
TRBV7-2,TRBJ1-1,once,TRBD1,CASSTRQGNLEAFF,TGTGCCAGCAGCACACGACAGGGCAATTTGGAAGCTTTCTTT
TRBV11-2,TRBJ2-2,-,TRBD1,CASSSSPDRVDTGELFF,TGTGCCAGCAGCTCTAGCCCGGACAGGGTGGACACCGGGGAGCTGTTTTTT
TRBV6-5,TRBJ2-2,-,TRBD2,CASRASGNTGELFF,TGTGCCAGCCGGGCTAGCGGAAACACCGGGGAGCTGTTTTTT
TRBV2,TRBJ1-1,-,-,CASSFSEVSTEAFF,TGTGCCAGCAGTTTTAGTGAGGTTAGCACTGAAGCTTTCTTT
TRBV28,TRBJ1-5,-,TRBD1,CASSGTGEGGQPQHF,TGTGCCAGCAGTGGGACAGGGGAAGGGGGACAGCCCCAGCATTTT
TRBV7-3,TRBJ1-1,-,-,CASSLEGGHTEAFF,TGTGCCAGCAGCTTGGAGGGTGGTCACACTGAAGCTTTCTTT